The clone carrying this T cell receptor (beta chain) was picked up a small number of times. Germline CDR1 GTSNPN, CDR2 SVGIG (reference sequence). V gave up 2 bases and J gave up 4 bases, with 5 bases separating them. The CDR3 has 11 amino acids. The data belong to a study of blood T cell repertoires in COVID-19. As for the study in general: Acute-phase and convalescent COVID-19 samples originated in the United States, Italy and Spain.

Original processing methods: Scientists estimated how many nucleated cells there were by amplifying reference gene primers. Generated by immunoSEQ multiplex PCR, the TCRdb table keeps only in-frame clones and is missing some. V, J and clone size are taken as reported in that table, and D and trimming were inferred from the DNA itself. This sample has a few hundred thousand clones; about 73% occur once, and the top ten carry about 3.5%. The receptor was isolated from a woman of 80 years or more with acute or convalescent COVID-19. The chain carries TRBV30 and TRBJ1-1; D remains ambiguous. Sequencing was carried out using peripheral blood. The chain's CDR3 is CAWSIRTEAFF. The CDR3 DNA reads as TGTGCCTGGAGTATCCGCACTGAAGCTTTCTTT.